This T cell receptor beta chain was found in a study of blood T cells in healthy people across ages. Each donor gave 9.5 to 10 milliliters of peripheral blood. CDR1 and CDR2 (germline): SEHNR, FQNEAQ (reference sequence). The CDR3 totals 15 residues. V lost 3 bases, J lost 6 bases, and 14 bases lay in between. Primed by a sample-barcoded 5' primer and a J-beta primer mix, a second PCR proceeded for roughly 6 to 12 cycles. TCRdb re-analysed the 5' RACE reads in MiXCR, keeping a single row per CDR3 protein. Here the sample spans over 450,000 distinct CDR3 sequences, around 24% being singletons. These data are also associated with another study on T cells of mothers and their children. That work contributes: From each mother came over 8 million TCR beta CDR3 reads, and from each child came a few million.

The chain links TRBV7-9 to TRBJ1-4, with D perhaps matching TRBD1 (5 bases). The sample was blood. The TCR sequence derives from a boy aged 5-17 years in good health. The CDR3 coding sequence is TGTGCCAGCAGCTTCGGGATCGGGGGAGATGAAAAACTGTTTTTT. Amino acids: CASSFGIGGDEKLFF.